These T cell receptor beta chains were read from a single sample in a study of blood T cell repertoires in COVID-19. Libraries were prepared by immunoSEQ multiplex PCR; TCRdb keeps only in-frame clonotypes and omits some of them. The sample lists tens of thousands of clones; about 86% were seen once. Sequencing was carried out using peripheral blood. Source of these receptors: a man aged 70 or older with acute or convalescent COVID-19. Both conserved end residues are part of each CDR3. A D gene is named only where the DNA matches it firmly. Expanded clones are given a class, and other clones once, few, many or no size at all.

j_call: TRBJ1-2; clone_size: -; d_call: TRBD1; v_call: TRBV18; cdr3_nt: TGTGCCAGCTCACCAGGATCAGGGGGAAGCAACTATGGCTACACCTTC; cdr3_aa: CASSPGSGGSNYGYTF
j_call: TRBJ2-1; clone_size: -; d_call: -; v_call: TRBV2; cdr3_nt: TGTGCCAGCGGGGGAGGCTGGGATGAGCAGTTCTTC; cdr3_aa: CASGGGWDEQFF
j_call: TRBJ2-2; clone_size: -; d_call: -; v_call: TRBV4-3; cdr3_nt: TGCGCCAGCAGCCAAGAATGGCAGAGGACCGGGGAGCTGTTTTTT; cdr3_aa: CASSQEWQRTGELFF
j_call: TRBJ2-6; clone_size: -; d_call: -; v_call: TRBV7-2; cdr3_nt: TGTGCCAGCAGCTTTAGCAGGGCTGGGGCCAACGTCCTGACTTTC; cdr3_aa: CASSFSRAGANVLTF
j_call: TRBJ1-5; clone_size: few; d_call: -; v_call: TRBV27; cdr3_nt: TGTGCCGCTTCGACAGGCTACAATCAGCCCCAGCATTTT; cdr3_aa: CAASTGYNQPQHF
j_call: TRBJ1-2; clone_size: -; d_call: -; v_call: TRBV11-2; cdr3_nt: TGTGCCAGCAGCTTAGTCAGGGGTGGATATGGCTACACCTTC; cdr3_aa: CASSLVRGGYGYTF
j_call: TRBJ1-1; clone_size: -; d_call: TRBD1; v_call: TRBV5-1; cdr3_nt: TGCGCCAGCAGCTTGGACGGGACAGCTATGAACACTGAAGCTTTCTTT; cdr3_aa: CASSLDGTAMNTEAFF
j_call: TRBJ1-2; clone_size: -; d_call: -; v_call: TRBV18; cdr3_nt: TGTGCCAGCTCACCAAACGCAGACTCTAACTATGGCTACACCTTC; cdr3_aa: CASSPNADSNYGYTF
j_call: TRBJ1-2; clone_size: -; d_call: -; v_call: TRBV2; cdr3_nt: TGTGCCAGCGGGGCACAGGGCCGTGGCTACACCTTC; cdr3_aa: CASGAQGRGYTF
j_call: TRBJ1-5; clone_size: once; d_call: -; v_call: TRBV27; cdr3_nt: TGTGCCAGCAGTACCCGAGGGGGACGCAATCAGCCCCAGCATTTT; cdr3_aa: CASSTRGGRNQPQHF
j_call: TRBJ1-5; clone_size: once; d_call: TRBD1; v_call: TRBV3-1/TRBV3-2; cdr3_nt: TGTGCCAGCAGCCCGGAATCGACAGGGGGCGCGGGGCAGCCCCAGCATTTT; cdr3_aa: CASSPESTGGAGQPQHF
j_call: TRBJ2-7; clone_size: -; d_call: -; v_call: TRBV7-9; cdr3_nt: TGTGCCAGCAGCTTAAGGCAGGGTTCCCTCGAGCAGTACTTC; cdr3_aa: CASSLRQGSLEQYF
j_call: TRBJ1-1; clone_size: -; d_call: TRBD1; v_call: TRBV11-2; cdr3_nt: TGTGCCAGCAGCTCAGACAGGGGGACCGAAGCTTTCTTT; cdr3_aa: CASSSDRGTEAFF
j_call: TRBJ2-3; clone_size: -; d_call: -; v_call: TRBV15; cdr3_nt: TGTGCCACCAGCCCCAGGGGATTGGGCTCTGGCACAGATACGCAGTATTTT; cdr3_aa: CATSPRGLGSGTDTQYF
j_call: TRBJ2-7; clone_size: -; d_call: TRBD1; v_call: TRBV6-2/TRBV6-3; cdr3_nt: TGTGCCAGCAGTTACAAGGGGGACAGGGCCTACGAGCAGTACTTC; cdr3_aa: CASSYKGDRAYEQYF
j_call: TRBJ2-5; clone_size: once; d_call: -; v_call: TRBV2; cdr3_nt: TGTGCCACTCTCAGCGGTTACCAAGAGACCCAGTACTTC; cdr3_aa: CATLSGYQETQYF
j_call: TRBJ2-1; clone_size: -; d_call: -; v_call: TRBV7-9; cdr3_nt: TGTGCCAGCAGCTTAACGAGGACAGACAATGAGCAGTTCTTC; cdr3_aa: CASSLTRTDNEQFF
j_call: TRBJ1-1; clone_size: -; d_call: -; v_call: TRBV4-3; cdr3_nt: TGCGCCAGCAGCCAACGGGGAGGGGGCACTGAAGCTTTCTTT; cdr3_aa: CASSQRGGGTEAFF
j_call: TRBJ1-5; clone_size: -; d_call: -; v_call: TRBV28; cdr3_nt: TGTGCCAGCAGTTTCCGGAGCAATCAGCCCCAGCATTTT; cdr3_aa: CASSFRSNQPQHF
j_call: TRBJ2-1; clone_size: -; d_call: TRBD2; v_call: TRBV18; cdr3_nt: TGTGCCAGCTCACCTAGCGGGGGAACCAATGAGCAGTTCTTC; cdr3_aa: CASSPSGGTNEQFF
j_call: TRBJ2-7; clone_size: -; d_call: -; v_call: TRBV6-2/TRBV6-3; cdr3_nt: TGTGCCAGCAGGCCTAGTAGCACCTACGAGCAGTACTTC; cdr3_aa: CASRPSSTYEQYF
j_call: TRBJ1-1; clone_size: -; d_call: TRBD1; v_call: TRBV6-2/TRBV6-3; cdr3_nt: TGTGCCAGCAGCGCCGGGACAGGGTACGAAAGTGGGGCTTTCTTT; cdr3_aa: CASSAGTGYESGAFF
j_call: TRBJ2-7; clone_size: -; d_call: TRBD1; v_call: TRBV18; cdr3_nt: TGTGCCAGCTCACGGGACAGCTTCTCCTACGAGCAGTACTTC; cdr3_aa: CASSRDSFSYEQYF
j_call: TRBJ2-5; clone_size: once; d_call: -; v_call: TRBV12-3/TRBV12-4; cdr3_nt: TGTGCCAGCAGTCATTCCAAGACCCAGTACTTC; cdr3_aa: CASSHSKTQYF
j_call: TRBJ1-1; clone_size: -; d_call: -; v_call: TRBV20-1; cdr3_nt: TGCAGTGCTATGGGCCCTGAAGCTTTCTTT; cdr3_aa: CSAMGPEAFF
j_call: TRBJ1-1; clone_size: few; d_call: -; v_call: TRBV9; cdr3_nt: TGTGCCAGCAGCGTAAGGGAGGACACTGAAGCTTTCTTT; cdr3_aa: CASSVREDTEAFF
j_call: TRBJ2-1; clone_size: -; d_call: -; v_call: TRBV21-1; cdr3_nt: TGTGCCTGTAGCGGGGTATCCTACAATGAGCAGTTCTTC; cdr3_aa: CACSGVSYNEQFF
j_call: TRBJ2-1; clone_size: -; d_call: -; v_call: TRBV30; cdr3_nt: TGTGCCTGGAAGAGTAGCGCCTCCTACAATGAGCAGTTCTTC; cdr3_aa: CAWKSSASYNEQFF
j_call: TRBJ1-1; clone_size: -; d_call: -; v_call: TRBV4-3; cdr3_nt: TGCGCCAGCAGCCAAGTCGCGGCGGGCACTGAAGCTTTCTTT; cdr3_aa: CASSQVAAGTEAFF
j_call: TRBJ1-4; clone_size: -; d_call: -; v_call: TRBV5-1; cdr3_nt: TGCGCCAGCAGCGGAGACGCTAATGAAAAACTGTTTTTT; cdr3_aa: CASSGDANEKLFF
j_call: TRBJ1-1; clone_size: -; d_call: -; v_call: TRBV10-3; cdr3_nt: TGTGCCATCAGTGAGTCGACCAGGGCAGTTGGCACTGAAGCTTTCTTT; cdr3_aa: CAISESTRAVGTEAFF
j_call: TRBJ1-1; clone_size: -; d_call: TRBD1; v_call: TRBV7-9; cdr3_nt: TGTGCCAGCAGCTTAGGAGACAGGGTAGCTTTCTTT; cdr3_aa: CASSLGDRVAFF
j_call: TRBJ1-5; clone_size: -; d_call: -; v_call: TRBV6-5; cdr3_nt: TGTGCCAGCAGTCCGCGGGGCAATCAGCCCCAGCATTTT; cdr3_aa: CASSPRGNQPQHF